These T cell receptor beta chains were read from a single sample in a study of cytomegalovirus exposure and HLA in healthy donors. Assay: immunoSEQ multiplex PCR; the TCRdb copy retains only in-frame clones and omits some. The sample holds some 160,000 clones, 60% to 85% seen once. Sequenced: PBMCs. These receptors were collected from a man between 35 and 55 years old in good health and CMV-seronegative. Each CDR3 is given without its conserved first and last residue.

v_gene	CDR3aa
TRBV7-2	ASSLPDTTDTQY
TRBV5-8	ASSLDYNQPQH
TRBV9	ASSASSYNEQF
TRBV5-1	ASSLGQTSNYGYT
TRBV7-9	ASSMSGGSTDTQY
TRBV7-2	ASSSQGGYTEAF
TRBV27	ASSSRGVYGYT
TRBV5-1	ASSLAGLAGGKDTQY
TRBV30	AWGPGPNQPQH
TRBV7-2	ASSSQGTPPLDTQY
TRBV6-5	ASSYGQFNEKLF
TRBV5-1	ASSPLGDTGELF
TRBV5-4	ASSLGTSGRETQY
TRBV7-8	ASSPPSQPQH
TRBV21-1	ASSKSPRVGLSSGANVLT
TRBV6-1	ASTTTGFPYEQY
TRBV10-3	AIRRRSSDTEAF
TRBV7-9	ASSRAGYEQY
TRBV7-8	ASSFYGQGDIRGQPQH
TRBV5-1	ASSTGQGHNEQF
TRBV29-1	SVVRSGFEQF
TRBV7-2	ASSTSGGAVEQF
TRBV6-1	ASDRGPSSNQPQH
TRBV12-2	ASRLARGGLSYVTEAF
TRBV7-8	ASSFRGLGLNEQY
TRBV5-1	ASSLAYAGGGEDTQY
TRBV19	ASTAGGLFRNEQF
TRBV6-1	ASEQNTDTQY
TRBV13	ASSLPRRPSQQY
TRBV9	ASSVEQGARSQY
TRBV11-3	ASSPFGGVENEQF